The 28 T cell receptor beta chains in this list originate from one sample, sequenced in a study of T-cell memory formation after mild COVID-19. TCRdb independently ran MiXCR on the 5' RACE reads; one entry per CDR3 protein. The sample yields 250,000 to 400,000 distinct CDR3 sequences, 13% to 15% seen once. The specimen sequenced was PBMCs or a T cell subset sorted from them (not recorded which). All receptors derive from a man aged 18-30 years who had mild COVID-19 (a few samples of this study predate the infection). Cell type and time point are not known.

This clonotype was counted a few times. This chain uses TRBV7-9 with TRBJ1-1; weak D call: TRBD1 (6 bases). Germline V gene data show CDR1 as SEHNR and CDR2 as FQNEAQ (reference sequence). V lost 3 bases, J lost 5 bases, and 10 bases lay in between. The CDR3 sequence is 13 residues long. The CDR3 reads CASSFGGLTEAFF. The CDR3 coding sequence is TGTGCCAGCAGCTTCGGGGGGCTGACTGAAGCTTTCTTT. The full variable domain, its missing parts supplied by reference TRBV7-9 and TRBJ1-1, is DTGVSQNPRHKITKRGQNVTFRCDPISEHNRLYWYRQTLGQGPEFLTYFQNEAQLEKSRLLSDRFSAERPKGSFSTLEIQRTEQGDSAMYLCASSFGGLTEAFFGQGTRLTVV.

This clonotype showed up just a few times. The V and J genes are TRBV20-1 and TRBJ1-5, with D uncertain. Germline CDR1 reads DFQATT; CDR2 reads SNEGSKA (reference sequence). The V gene lost 6 bases and the J gene lost 0 bases, with 12 bases spanning the gap. The CDR3 contains 14 residues. Here the CDR3 reads CSAWPGNSNQPQHF. In DNA form, the CDR3 reads TGCAGTGCCTGGCCGGGGAATAGCAATCAGCCCCAGCATTTT.

The V and J genes are TRBV6-2 or TRBV6-3 and TRBJ1-2, with D tentatively TRBD1 (6 bases). In germline, CDR1 is MNHEY, CDR2 SVGEGT. This CDR3 has 13 residues. V was cut by 4 bases and J by 4 bases, with 10 bases left in between. The CDR3 reads CASSSGAIYGYTF. The CDR3, as DNA: TGTGCCAGCAGTTCGGGGGCCATCTATGGCTACACCTTC.

This clonotype was detected a few times. The chain has TRBV13 and TRBJ1-2; D remains unclear. The V end lost 0 bases, the J end lost 8 bases, and 13 bases lay between the germline ends. The CDR3 is made up of 14 amino acids. CDR1 and CDR2 (germline): PRHDT, FYEKMQ (reference sequence). DNA for the CDR3: TGTGCCAGCAGCTTAGGGTGGGGATCCTCGGGCTACACCTTC. Translation: CASSLGWGSSGYTF. Drawing the rest from reference TRBV13 and TRBJ1-2, the complete variable domain is AAGVIQSPRHLIKEKRETATLKCYPIPRHDTVYWYQQGPGQDPQFLISFYEKMQSDKGSIPDRFSAQQFSDYHSELNMSSLELGDSALYFCASSLGWGSSGYTFGSGTRLTVV.

This clonotype was detected ten times or more. J is TRBJ2-1 and V is TRBV19; TRBD1 or TRBD2 may be the D gene (5 bases each). From germline, CDR1 is LNHDA and CDR2 SQIVND (reference sequence). The CDR3 runs 13 residues. Trimming removed 6 bases from V and 8 bases from J, with 14 bases in between. The CDR3 is CASRLLGDDEQFF. As DNA, the CDR3 is TGTGCCAGTAGGCTATTGGGGGATGATGAGCAGTTCTTC.

This clonotype was seen ten or more times. The V and J genes are TRBV5-1 and TRBJ2-1; D is undetermined. Germline CDR1 reads SGHRS; CDR2 reads YFSETQ. V dropped 6 bases and J dropped 0 bases, with 19 bases sitting between them. This CDR3 region has 17 residues. The DNA of the CDR3 is TGCGCCAGCAACCCCCGGCAGGTGGGAAGCTCCTACAATGAGCAGTTCTTC. Its protein product is CASNPRQVGSSYNEQFF.

There are a few counts of this clonotype. V usage is TRBV19 and J usage is TRBJ2-2; D gene uncertain. V gave up 1 base and J gave up 5 bases, with 8 bases separating them. Germline V lookup: CDR1 LNHDA, CDR2 SQIVND (reference sequence). CDR3 length: 14 residues. The CDR3 is CASSIGPGTGELFF. The CDR3 DNA reads TGTGCCAGTAGTATAGGGCCCGGGACCGGGGAGCTGTTTTTT.

This clonotype was observed a few times. The V gene is TRBV9, the J gene TRBJ1-1, with no clear D. This CDR3 is 15 amino acids long. CDR1 is SGDLS, CDR2 YYNGEE, per germline. V shed 0 bases and J shed 5 bases, with 14 bases lying between them. The CDR3: CASSVAPGIWTEAFF. CDR3 bases: TGTGCCAGCAGCGTAGCGCCGGGAATCTGGACTGAAGCTTTCTTT. The variable domain in full, completed from reference TRBV9 and TRBJ1-1, reads DSGVTQTPKHLITATGQRVTLRCSPRSGDLSVYWYQQSLDQGLQFLIQYYNGEERAKGNILERFSAQQFPDLHSELNLSSLELGDSALYFCASSVAPGIWTEAFFGQGTRLTVV.

The rearrangement joins TRBV28 to TRBJ1-1; no clear D. V shed 4 bases and J shed 7 bases, with 13 bases lying between them. There are 13 residues in the CDR3. Germline lookup yields CDR1 MDHEN and CDR2 SYDVKM. CDR3 sequence: CASSSLELFEAFF. The CDR3 region has the DNA TGTGCCAGCAGTTCCCTCGAATTATTTGAAGCTTTCTTT.

The rearrangement joins TRBV4-2 to TRBJ2-5; 7 nucleotides align to TRBD2. The CDR3 is 14 residues long. V lost 0 bases to trimming and J lost 4 bases; unmatched junction nucleotides: 2. Germline-derived CDR1 and CDR2 are LGHNA and YNFKEQ. Written as DNA, the CDR3 is TGTGCCAGCAGCCAAGAGCTAGCGGTAGAGACCCAGTACTTC. Encoded protein: CASSQELAVETQYF.

The J gene is TRBJ2-7, the V gene TRBV12-3 or TRBV12-4; 9 bases are shared with TRBD1. This CDR3 has 16 residues. With V trimmed by 5 bases and J by 7 bases, 15 bases remained unmatched. The CDR3: CASSPPPGQGPDEQYF. The CDR3 DNA follows: TGTGCCAGCAGTCCCCCGCCGGGACAGGGACCTGATGAGCAGTACTTC.

This clonotype was counted only a few times. The J gene is TRBJ2-5, the V gene TRBV7-2, with D maybe TRBD1 (5 bases). The CDR3 covers 14 residues. With 5 bases removed from V and 4 bases from J, the gap between germline ends came to 14 bases. CDR1 SGHTA and CDR2 FQGNSA come from the germline V gene. The CDR3 nucleotides are TGTGCCAGCAGCCATGGCAGGGCAGCAGAGACCCAGTACTTC. Its translation is CASSHGRAAETQYF. Full variable domain (remainder filled in from reference TRBV7-2 and TRBJ2-5): GAGVSQSPSNKVTEKGKDVELRCDPISGHTALYWYRQSLGQGLEFLIYFQGNSAPDKSGLPSDRFSAERTGGSVSTLTIQRTQQEDSAVYLCASSHGRAAETQYFGPGTRLLVL.

This clonotype was seen only a few times. The gene calls are TRBV20-1 and TRBJ1-4; a weak D match, TRBD1 (6 bases). The CDR3 runs to 15 residues. The germline V and J ends were trimmed by 5 bases and 8 bases, with 21 bases remaining between them. Germline CDR1 is DFQATT and CDR2 is SNEGSKA (reference sequence). The DNA of the CDR3 is TGCAGTGCTGCCCGTAGGGGGGCCCGTGTGGAAAAACTGTTTTTT. Its translation is CSAARRGARVEKLFF.

In DNA form, the CDR3 reads TGTGCCACCAGCAGCCCTCGGGAGAAGGGGAACTATGGCTACACCTTC. Amino acids: CATSSPREKGNYGYTF. This chain connects TRBV15 to TRBJ1-2; D possibly corresponds to TRBD1 (5 bases). V was trimmed by 3 bases and J by 2 bases, leaving 16 bases between them. Germline CDR1 LNHNV, CDR2 YYDKDF (reference sequence). This CDR3 spans 16 amino acids.

Comments on this clonotype: This is likely a read error, given that the CDR3 carries no conserved phenylalanine or tryptophan at its end. The chain links TRBV7-9 to TRBJ2-5, with D perhaps TRBD1 (6 bases). Trimming pared 5 bases from V and 5 bases from J, leaving 21 bases between. Per germline, CDR1 SEHNR and CDR2 FQNEAQ (reference sequence). The CDR3 sequence is 16 residues long. The DNA of the CDR3 is TGTGCCAGCAGCAGGACAGAGGGGCTACGCCTCGAGACCCAGTACGTC. Encoded protein: CASSRTEGLRLETQYV.

This clonotype has only a few counts. V gene TRBV7-2 combines with J gene TRBJ2-7; 9 bases match TRBD1. With 3 bases clipped from V and 3 bases from J, the junction kept 6 bases outside the gene matches. Per the germline V gene, CDR1 is SGHTA and CDR2 is FQGNSA. The CDR3 runs to 15 residues. CDR3 nucleotide sequence: TGTGCCAGCAGCTTTTCGGGACAGGGTTACTACGAGCAGTACTTC. Translating it yields CASSFSGQGYYEQYF.

This clonotype turned up a few times. The rearrangement links TRBV5-1 to TRBJ1-4; a weak D match, TRBD1 (5 bases). The germline V gene has CDR1 SGHRS and CDR2 YFSETQ. CDR3 length: 14 amino acids. Trimming pared 9 bases from V and 7 bases from J, leaving 19 bases between. CDR3 protein: CATSFGGIGEKLFF. CDR3 bases: TGCGCCACCTCCTTTGGGGGGATAGGTGAAAAACTGTTTTTT. The full variable domain, completed using reference TRBV5-1 and TRBJ1-4, is KAGVTQTPRYLIKTRGQQVTLSCSPISGHRSVSWYQQTPGQGLQFLFEYFSETQRNKGNFPGRFSGRQFSNSRSEMNVSTLELGDSALYLCATSFGGIGEKLFFGSGTQLSVL.

This clonotype came up a few times. The chain couples TRBV28 to TRBJ2-5; perhaps TRBD2 as D (7 bases). Germline-derived CDR1 and CDR2 are MDHEN and SYDVKM. The CDR3 is 15 amino acids. Trimming left V 5 bases short and J 5 bases short, with 18 bases between. CDR3 sequence (DNA): TGTGCCAGCAGTGGCTCCCTCAGGGGAGGGGAGACCCAGTACTTC. This sequence encodes CASSGSLRGGETQYF.

This clonotype was recorded a few times. The chain combines TRBV7-8 with TRBJ2-3; D might be TRBD1 (7 bases). Germline V gives CDR1 SGHVS, CDR2 FQNEAQ. The CDR3 sequence is 15 residues long. Trimming pared 7 bases from V and 1 base from J, leaving 15 bases between. CDR3 nucleotides: TGTGCCAGCAACCGGGAGAGGGGGCGCACAGATACGCAGTATTTT. Translated: CASNRERGRTDTQYF.

DNA for the CDR3: TGTGCCAGCAGCTTAGGGTGGGGGACTAGCGGGGGGACGGGTGAGCAGTTCTTC. Translation gives CASSLGWGTSGGTGEQFF. V gene TRBV11-2 combines with J gene TRBJ2-1; 15 bases map to TRBD2. This CDR3 has 18 amino acids. Looked up from germline, CDR1 is SGHAT and CDR2 is FQNNGV. Trimming removed 1 base from V and 9 bases from J; junction bases left unmatched: 10.

In its sample, this clonotype was seen a few times. J is TRBJ2-3 and V is TRBV12-3 or TRBV12-4; 7 nucleotides align to TRBD2. This CDR3 is built from 15 residues. Trimming at V came to 0 bases and at J to 3 bases, leaving 3 bases not matched to a gene. Written as DNA, the CDR3 is TGTGCCAGCAGTTTAGCGGGGGGGAAGACAGATACGCAGTATTTT. It translates to CASSLAGGKTDTQYF.

This sequence joins TRBV5-6 and TRBJ2-7; D is perhaps TRBD2 (6 bases). Germline V gene sequence: CDR1 SGHDT, CDR2 YYEEEE. V shed 4 bases and J shed 0 bases, with 14 bases lying between them. This CDR3 is 15 amino acids long. CDR3 sequence: CASSGTGLSSYEQYF. DNA of the CDR3: TGTGCCAGCAGCGGGACTGGACTTTCCTCCTACGAGCAGTACTTC.

The chain combines TRBV7-2 with TRBJ1-1; no reliable D call. This CDR3 is 13 amino acids long. V gave up 2 bases and J gave up 4 bases, with 8 bases separating them. Germline CDR1 is SGHTA and CDR2 is FQGNSA. The CDR3 nucleotides are TGTGCCAGCAGCTTAAATGGGGTCACTGAAGCTTTCTTT. This codes for CASSLNGVTEAFF.

V is TRBV4-3 and J is TRBJ2-2; 13 bases match TRBD2. This CDR3 is 17 amino acids long. V shed 0 bases and J 4 bases; nucleotides not matched to a gene: 2. Germline V lookup: CDR1 LGHNA, CDR2 YSLEER. The CDR3 region is CASSQDGLAGATGELFF. The CDR3, as DNA: TGCGCCAGCAGCCAAGACGGACTAGCGGGGGCCACCGGGGAGCTGTTTTTT.

A word on this clonotype: An end of the junction differs from the germline gene, which may be a read error. The J gene is TRBJ1-1, the V gene TRBV6-6, with 11 nucleotides matching TRBD1. This CDR3 has 18 residues. Germline CDR1 reads MNHNY; CDR2 reads SVGAGI (reference sequence). The DNA for the CDR3 is TGTGCCAGCAGTTCAACCCTTTACCGGGACAGGGGGGACACTGAAGCTTTATTT. This codes for CASSSTLYRDRGDTEALF.

This chain joins TRBV6-5 and TRBJ1-2; D call uncertain. V lost 2 bases to trimming and J lost 8 bases, with 12 bases between them. Germline V gives CDR1 MNHEY, CDR2 SVGAGI. The CDR3 has 13 residues. Written as DNA, the CDR3 is TGTGCCAGCAGTTACGGAGAGTCGGGCGGCTACACCTTC. Amino acid sequence: CASSYGESGGYTF.

This chain connects TRBV6-5 to TRBJ2-7; 10 positions agree with TRBD1. The CDR3 totals 16 residues. V was clipped by 7 bases and J by 3 bases; unmatched bases: 12. Germline V gene sequence: CDR1 MNHEY, CDR2 SVGAGI. CDR3 amino acids: CASNKIPGQGNYEQYF. The CDR3 nucleotides read TGTGCCAGCAACAAAATACCGGGACAGGGGAACTACGAGCAGTACTTC.

The chain joins TRBV6-5 to TRBJ1-5, with D perhaps matching TRBD1 (6 bases). V lost 7 bases, J lost 1 base, and 14 bases lay in between. The CDR3 contains 15 residues. CDR1 is MNHEY, CDR2 SVGAGI, per germline. Here the CDR3 DNA reads TGTGCCAGCAAGTCCCTCCAGGGGAGCAATCAGCCCCAGCATTTT. Translating it yields CASKSLQGSNQPQHF.